This T cell receptor (beta chain) originates from a study of identical twins. Germline CDR1 and CDR2: SNHLY and FYNNEI. Trimming cost V 4 bases and J 0 bases, with 10 bases left between them. The CDR3 is 15 amino acids. One entry per CDR3 protein results from TCRdb running MiXCR on the 5' RACE reads. This table has 520,000 or so distinct CDR3 sequences, 20% to 25% appearing once. The same sample was also studied in work on T cells expressing NK-cell markers. That paper notes: Cells sorted as CD3+CD56+NKG2C+, CD3+CD56+NKG2C- and CD3+CD56-NKG2C+ T cells supplied the TCR beta repertoires. An anti-gamma-delta TCR antibody was added in several experiments. It restricted sorting to alpha-beta TCR-expressing T cells. Clarity on HCMV specificity was lacking for the expanded NKG2C+ T cell clones.

The chain uses TRBV2 and TRBJ2-1, with a possible D match to TRBD2 (6 bases). The sequence derives from a woman aged 18-30 years in good health. Specimen: CD4+ T cells sorted from blood. The CDR3, as DNA: TGTGCCAGCAGTGGGGACGGGAGCTCCTACAATGAGCAGTTCTTC. This translates into CASSGDGSSYNEQFF.